What follows is one T cell receptor (beta chain) and its context. Its antigen is unidentified. TCRdb reanalysed the multiplex PCR reads using MiXCR and keeps one entry per CDR3 protein. The sample records 17,000 or so distinct CDR3 sequences, 43% being singletons. This sample is part of a study of breast tumors, draining lymph nodes, adjacent tissues. Regarding the study as a whole: Compared with basal-like, luminal-like tumors shared significantly more repertoire with nontumor tissue. Data fit most tumor T cells coming from lymph node, expanding in tumor.

Sequenced: breast tumor tissue. This clonotype was sampled from a female donor with breast cancer. Some clones in this sample may be carry-over from other donors' samples.

In nucleotides, the CDR3 is TGTGCCAGCACTCCAGGGGGCGCATCCTACGAGCAGTACTTC. Its translation is CASTPGGASYEQYF. The V and J genes are TRBV9 and TRBJ2-7; 8 bases are shared with TRBD1. Germline CDR1 reads SGDLS; CDR2 reads YYNGEE. The trim removed 6 bases at V and 1 base at J, leaving 6 bases unmatched. This CDR3 has 14 amino acids.